Below are 2 T cell receptor beta chains sequenced from a single sample in a study of blood T cell repertoires in COVID-19. Data came from immunoSEQ multiplex PCR; TCRdb stores just in-frame clones and leaves some out. The data show around 300,000 clones, around four fifths seen once. Source material: peripheral blood. All receptors come from a woman aged 45-59 years with active or convalescent COVID-19.

The genes are TRBV6-5 and TRBJ2-1; 8 bases are shared with TRBD2. CDR3 length equals 14 residues. Trimming took 8 bases from V and 4 from J; bases not matched to a gene: 7. Germline CDR1 is MNHEY and CDR2 is SVGAGI. The CDR3 loop is CASGSGSRYNEQFF. CDR3 in DNA: TGTGCCAGCGGAAGCGGGAGCAGATACAATGAGCAGTTCTTC.

This sequence joins TRBV6-5 and TRBJ1-2; a weak D match, TRBD1 (6 bases). The CDR3 is 12 amino acids. Trimming removed 8 bases at V and 4 bases at J, with 11 bases between. The germline CDR1 and CDR2 sequences are MNHEY and SVGAGI. CDR3 region: CASAADSYGYTF. The CDR3 bases are TGTGCCAGCGCCGCGGACAGCTATGGCTACACCTTC.